This T cell receptor (beta chain) was captured in a study of identical twins. A universal primer site came from template switching; cDNA carried unique molecular identifiers. TCRdb called the 5' RACE reads again in MiXCR, with one record for every CDR3 protein. The sample contains roughly 770,000 distinct CDR3 sequences, 15% to 20% of which appear only once. About this clonotype itself: What it binds is not known.

General study points: A lower insertion count was a feature of abundant cord blood beta clonotypes, with no such feature in memory repertoires.

The CDR3 has 15 residues. Germline assignment: CDR1 SQVTM and CDR2 ANQGSEA. Trimming removed 7 bases from V and 2 bases from J, with 18 bases in between. Separately, the same data were catalogued under a study of T cells expressing NK-cell markers. That source notes: Researchers report these clonotypes also headed the CD3+CD56-NKG2C+ fraction in a few donors.

The receptor's source is a woman aged 18-30 years in good health. The material sequenced was PBMCs. The chain has TRBV29-1 and TRBJ2-1; TRBD2 is a possible D gene (5 bases). The CDR3 DNA is TGCAGCGCTACACGGGGTGGGTTGACCTACAATGAGCAGTTCTTC. This gives the protein CSATRGGLTYNEQFF.